These 32 T cell receptor beta chains originate from one sample sequenced in a study of T-cell reconstitution after alpha-beta-depleted transplantation in children. Unique molecular identifiers were built into the TCRbeta library. One entry per CDR3 protein results from TCRdb running MiXCR on the PCR reads. The sample holds approximately 220,000 distinct CDR3 sequences; approximately 15% are singletons and the top ten take around 45%. The sequencing used PBMCs, mostly from graft donor cells, collected 360 days after TCRalphabeta/CD19-depleted stem cell transplant. The receptors stem from a male patient aged 2 to 10 who had a stem cell transplant for acute lymphoblastic leukemia, so the T cells may come from the graft donor.

V is TRBV5-6 and J is TRBJ2-1; the D gene is possibly TRBD2 (6 bases). CDR3 length equals 17 residues. CDR1 and CDR2 from the germline V gene are SGHDT and YYEEEE. Trimming shortened V by 0 bases and J by 1 base, and 14 bases separated the two germline ends. The CDR3 nucleotides read TGTGCCAGCAGCTTGGGGGGGGTGTCAGGGTCCTACAATGAGCAGTTCTTC. Translating it yields CASSLGGVSGSYNEQFF. Complete variable domain (other parts from reference TRBV5-6 and TRBJ2-1): DAGVTQSPTHLIKTRGQQVTLRCSPKSGHDTVSWYQQALGQGPQFIFQYYEEEERQRGNFPDRFSGHQFPNYSSELNVNALLLGDSALYLCASSLGGVSGSYNEQFFGPGTRLTVL.

This clonotype appeared a few times. V is TRBV10-2 and J is TRBJ1-2; D is ambiguous. Looked up from germline, CDR1 is WSHSY and CDR2 is SAAADI. Deletions cut 0 bases from V and 3 bases from J, with 8 bases between. This CDR3 region has 14 residues. CDR3 protein: CASSESVVHYGYTF. The CDR3 nucleotides are TGCGCCAGCAGTGAGTCGGTGGTTCACTATGGCTACACCTTC.

This sequence joins TRBV29-1 and TRBJ2-5; D unclear. Germline loops: CDR1 SQVTM, CDR2 ANQGSEA. This CDR3 comprises 13 residues. V was trimmed by 2 bases and J by 4 bases, leaving 11 bases between them. The CDR3: CSVEFMVGETQYF. For the CDR3, the DNA is TGCAGCGTTGAATTTATGGTCGGAGAGACCCAGTACTTC.

This clonotype was recorded a few times. The CDR3 sequence: CSVGTGGFQETQYF. CDR3 nucleotide sequence: TGCAGCGTTGGAACAGGGGGCTTCCAGGAGACCCAGTACTTC. The V call is TRBV29-1, the J call TRBJ2-5, with TRBD1 matching over 9 bases. From germline, CDR1 is SQVTM and CDR2 ANQGSEA. This CDR3 has 14 residues. Trimming cost V 4 bases and J 5 bases; bases outside gene matches: 8. Full variable domain (missing parts from reference TRBV29-1 and TRBJ2-5): SAVISQKPSRDICQRGTSLTIQCQVDSQVTMMFWYRQQPGQSLTLIATANQGSEATYESGFVIDKFPISRPNLTFSTLTVSNMSPEDSSIYLCSVGTGGFQETQYFGPGTRLLVL.

There are a few counts of this clonotype. The chain combines TRBV29-1 with TRBJ1-2; a weak D match, TRBD1 (6 bases). Germline assignment: CDR1 SQVTM and CDR2 ANQGSEA. The CDR3 runs to 14 residues. V was clipped by 3 bases and J by 3 bases, with 14 bases between them. The CDR3 here is CSVEEDYRDYGYTF. The CDR3 DNA reads TGCAGCGTTGAGGAAGATTACAGGGACTATGGCTACACCTTC.

This clonotype has just a few counts. This chain joins TRBV6-2 or TRBV6-3 and TRBJ2-5; no clear D. Trimming took off 3 bases at V and 2 bases at J, with 22 bases between the two ends. The CDR3 runs 18 residues. Germline V gene lookup returns CDR1 MNHEY and CDR2 SVGEGT. The CDR3 sequence: CASSYFPGGMDRQETQYF. The CDR3 DNA follows: TGTGCCAGCAGTTATTTCCCGGGCGGTATGGACCGGCAAGAGACCCAGTACTTC.

This clonotype came up a few times. The V gene is TRBV24-1, the J gene TRBJ1-2; tentatively, D is TRBD1 (6 bases). Germline V CDR1 and CDR2: KGHDR, SFDVKD. The V gene lost 6 bases and the J gene lost 7 bases, with 11 bases spanning the gap. The CDR3 sequence is 12 residues long. The CDR3, as DNA: TGTGCCACCAGTATTGACAGGAGTGGCTACACCTTC. It codes for CATSIDRSGYTF.

V and J are TRBV20-1 and TRBJ1-1; 11 positions match TRBD1. With 6 bases clipped from V and 0 bases from J, the junction kept 6 bases outside the gene matches. Per the germline V gene, CDR1 is DFQATT and CDR2 is SNEGSKA (reference sequence). The CDR3 has 15 amino acids. Here the CDR3 DNA reads TGCAGTGCCAGGGACAGGGGGGATATGAACACTGAAGCTTTCTTT. Its translation is CSARDRGDMNTEAFF.

This chain links TRBV7-2 with TRBJ2-3; weak D call: TRBD1 (5 bases). Germline V CDR1 and CDR2: SGHTA, FQGNSA. The CDR3 is 13 amino acids. The germline V and J ends were trimmed by 3 bases and 4 bases, with 8 bases remaining between them. CDR3 region: CASSFQGADTQYF. CDR3 DNA: TGTGCCAGCAGCTTCCAGGGTGCAGATACGCAGTATTTT.

The chain carries TRBV11-1 and TRBJ2-7; no definite D call. Germline V lookup: CDR1 SGHAT, CDR2 FQDESV (reference sequence). The ends were cut back, 2 bases at V and 1 base at J, with 6 bases in the middle. The CDR3 length is 13 residues. CDR3: CASSLILSYEQYF. CDR3 DNA: TGTGCCAGCAGCTTAATTCTATCCTACGAGCAGTACTTC.

This clonotype was observed a handful of times. The J gene is TRBJ2-2, the V gene TRBV5-1; D is possibly TRBD2 (6 bases). The germline gives CDR1 SGHRS, CDR2 YFSETQ. The CDR3 runs 14 residues. Deletions cut 0 bases from V and 6 bases from J, with 9 bases between. The CDR3 spells CASSLGLDSGELFF. In nucleotides, the CDR3 is TGCGCCAGCAGCTTGGGACTAGATTCCGGGGAGCTGTTTTTT.

This clonotype was found many times. The chain recombines TRBV12-3 or TRBV12-4 with TRBJ1-3; TRBD1 might be the D (5 bases). V lost 2 bases and J 2 bases, leaving 13 bases between the germline ends. The CDR3 consists of 16 residues. The CDR3 sequence: CASSLIGGRTGNTIYF. CDR3 coding DNA: TGTGCCAGCAGTTTAATCGGGGGGAGGACTGGAAACACCATATATTTT.

This clonotype was seen at least ten times. The gene calls are TRBV10-2 and TRBJ2-1; D not certain. This CDR3 is 11 amino acids long. Trimming pared 7 bases from V and 6 bases from J, leaving 7 bases between. Germline CDR1 WSHSY, CDR2 SAAADI. CDR3 DNA sequence: TGCGCCAGCATCCTAGGCAATGAGCAGTTCTTC. This gives the protein CASILGNEQFF.

V gene TRBV7-8 combines with J gene TRBJ1-1; D is uncertain. The CDR3 is 14 residues long. V lost 4 bases to trimming and J lost 6 bases, with 15 bases between them. Germline V gene sequence: CDR1 SGHVS, CDR2 FQNEAQ. The CDR3 is CASSSIPGGPEAFF. The CDR3 DNA sequence: TGTGCCAGCAGCTCGATCCCAGGAGGCCCTGAAGCTTTCTTT.

This clonotype was seen a few times. The chain combines TRBV25-1 with TRBJ1-2; D might be TRBD1 (6 bases). CDR1 and CDR2 from the germline V gene are MGHDK and SYGVNS. The CDR3 is 14 amino acids. With 3 bases removed from V and 7 bases from J, the gap between germline ends came to 15 bases. This CDR3 is CASSDPFTGFGYTF. The CDR3 coding sequence is TGTGCCAGCAGTGACCCCTTTACAGGGTTTGGCTACACCTTC.

The CDR3 spells CASSYLGYTEAFF. The CDR3 DNA reads TGTGCCAGCAGTTACCTGGGGTACACTGAAGCTTTCTTT. The rearrangement uses TRBV6-6 and TRBJ1-1; D is uncertain. Trimming removed 2 bases at V and 3 bases at J, with 7 bases between. This CDR3 contains 13 residues. Germline CDR1 reads MNHNY; CDR2 reads SVGAGI (reference sequence).

The genes are TRBV5-1 and TRBJ2-5; TRBD1 agrees at 7 bases. The germline CDR1 and CDR2 sequences are SGHRS and YFSETQ. The CDR3 extends over 16 amino acids. The trim removed 0 bases at V and 5 bases at J, leaving 10 bases unmatched. CDR3 nucleotides: TGCGCCAGCAGCTTGGCCTCCGGGACAGCCCTGGAGACCCAGTACTTC. Its translation: CASSLASGTALETQYF.

This clonotype was recorded a few times. V is TRBV5-1 and J is TRBJ1-1, with 8 nucleotides matching TRBD1. CDR1 is SGHRS, CDR2 YFSETQ, per germline. This CDR3 is 13 amino acids long. Trimming cost V 6 bases and J 5 bases; bases outside gene matches: 6. CDR3 loop: CASKTGVGTEAFF. The DNA for the CDR3 is TGCGCCAGCAAGACAGGGGTAGGGACTGAAGCTTTCTTT.

The chain joins TRBV19 to TRBJ1-5, with D unclear. CDR3 length: 16 amino acids. CDR1 and CDR2 (germline): LNHDA, SQIVND (reference sequence). V dropped 0 bases and J dropped 1 base, with 10 bases sitting between them. DNA of the CDR3: TGTGCCAGTAGTATAGAGCGGCCCCAAAGCAATCAGCCCCAGCATTTT. Translation gives CASSIERPQSNQPQHF.

This chain uses TRBV6-5 with TRBJ2-1; 7 bases map to TRBD2. CDR1 is MNHEY, CDR2 SVGAGI, per germline. V gave up 2 bases and J gave up 9 bases; unmatched junction bases: 16. This CDR3 comprises 17 residues. DNA for the CDR3: TGTGCCAGCAGTTACCCGAGGCAGTTTTCGGAGCGGGGTGAGCAGTTCTTC. This translates into CASSYPRQFSERGEQFF.

J is TRBJ2-2 and V is TRBV27; D is ambiguous. Trimming took 6 bases from V and 5 from J, leaving 13 bases between them. Germline V gives CDR1 MNHEY, CDR2 SMNVEV (reference sequence). This CDR3 is 14 amino acids long. CDR3 residues: CASRQPPRTGELFF. CDR3 in DNA: TGTGCCAGCAGACAACCTCCCAGGACCGGGGAGCTGTTTTTT.

This rearrangement joins TRBV10-1 to TRBJ2-3; 8 bases are shared with TRBD2. CDR3 size: 14 residues. V dropped 4 bases and J dropped 6; count of bases not matched to a gene: 6. Germline V gene sequence: CDR1 WNHNN, CDR2 SYGVQD (reference sequence). CDR3 residues: CASSGLAGFDTQYF. Here the CDR3 DNA reads TGCGCCAGCAGTGGGCTAGCGGGCTTTGATACGCAGTATTTT.

This clonotype was picked up a small number of times. This chain links TRBV7-9 with TRBJ2-2, with D uncertain. Trimming removed 1 base at V and 0 bases at J, with 12 bases between. Per germline, CDR1 SEHNR and CDR2 FQNEAQ (reference sequence). The CDR3 is made up of 17 amino acids. The CDR3 region is CASSLGVGNTNTGELFF. The CDR3 nucleotides read TGTGCCAGCAGCTTAGGAGTGGGAAATACGAACACCGGGGAGCTGTTTTTT.

Only a few counts were recorded for this clonotype. V usage is TRBV2 and J usage is TRBJ2-1, with 8 bases lining up with TRBD1. J was trimmed by 2 bases and V by 8 bases; bases with no gene match: 2. Germline V CDR1 and CDR2: SNHLY, FYNNEI. The CDR3 length is 13 residues. CDR3 coding DNA: TGTGCCAGCCGGGACAGGCCCTACAATGAGCAGTTCTTC. It translates to CASRDRPYNEQFF.

This chain uses TRBV4-2 with TRBJ2-1; 9 nucleotides line up with TRBD2. The V segment lost 0 bases and the J segment 3 bases; nucleotides outside the gene matches: 12. CDR1 is LGHNA, CDR2 YNFKEQ, per germline. The CDR3 contains 19 residues. This chain's CDR3 is CASSQDMSSRGGLYNEQFF. As DNA, the CDR3 is TGTGCCAGCAGCCAAGATATGTCTTCGCGGGGGGGCCTCTACAATGAGCAGTTCTTC.

This clonotype came up a few times. The chain joins TRBV28 to TRBJ2-7; maybe TRBD2 (6 bases). The CDR3 is 16 residues long. Germline V lookup: CDR1 MDHEN, CDR2 SYDVKM. Trimming removed 3 bases at V and 9 bases at J, with 24 bases between. CDR3 loop: CASSLTGTAKPPRQYF. The CDR3 DNA reads TGTGCCAGCAGTTTGACCGGGACTGCCAAACCGCCCCGGCAGTACTTC.

In its sample, this clonotype was seen a few times. One end of the junction is discordant with germline, which a read error may explain. The V call is TRBV10-3, the J call TRBJ1-5, with TRBD1 identical over 7 bases. CDR3 size: 17 residues. Germline loops: CDR1 ENHRY, CDR2 SYGVKD. CDR3 sequence (DNA): TGTGCCATCAGTGAGACGGGAGGAGGGGGCAGCAACCAGCCCCAGCATTTT. This translates into CAISETGGGGSNQPQHF.

This clonotype was detected a few times. The rearrangement joins TRBV5-1 to TRBJ2-1, with D possibly being TRBD2 (6 bases). CDR1 SGHRS and CDR2 YFSETQ come from the germline V gene. V was cut by 3 bases and J by 0 bases, with 25 bases left in between. This CDR3 has 20 residues. CDR3 residues: CASSSPRSGPDPSSYNEQFF. In DNA form, the CDR3 reads TGCGCCAGCAGCTCCCCCCGTAGCGGTCCCGACCCGAGCTCCTACAATGAGCAGTTCTTC.

The chain recombines TRBV7-2 with TRBJ2-3; 8 bases map to TRBD2. CDR3 size: 15 residues. The ends lost 8 bases at V and 6 bases at J; junction bases unmatched: 13. Germline V lookup: CDR1 SGHTA, CDR2 FQGNSA. The CDR3 loop reads CASRLGSGGGDTQYF. In DNA form, the CDR3 reads TGTGCCAGCCGACTAGGCAGCGGGGGAGGCGATACGCAGTATTTT.

This clonotype occurred a few times. The chain is built from TRBV6-1 and TRBJ2-1, with D uncertain. Between the trimmed V and J ends, which lost 6 bases and 5 bases, there was a span of 17 bases. There are 15 residues in the CDR3. Germline V gene lookup returns CDR1 MNHNS and CDR2 SASEGT. This chain's CDR3 is CASRPGLGLNNEQFF. CDR3 bases: TGTGCCAGCAGGCCCGGGTTAGGCTTGAACAATGAGCAGTTCTTC.

The table lists this clonotype with a few counts. The chain uses TRBV3-1 and TRBJ2-1; D tentatively reads TRBD1 or TRBD2 (6 bases each). CDR3 length equals 16 residues. The V end was cut by 3 bases, the J end by 4 bases, with 16 bases between. From germline, CDR1 is LGHDT and CDR2 YNNKEL (reference sequence). DNA of the CDR3: TGTGCCAGCAGCCACTTTAGGGGGGTTGGATACAATGAGCAGTTCTTC. As protein: CASSHFRGVGYNEQFF.

This clonotype was seen a few times. This chain joins TRBV7-9 and TRBJ2-1, with D possibly being TRBD2 (5 bases). Germline loops: CDR1 SEHNR, CDR2 FQNEAQ (reference sequence). V was cut by 8 bases and J by 6 bases, with 11 bases left in between. This CDR3 region has 12 residues. CDR3 in amino acids: CASRLPRNEQFF. CDR3 in DNA: TGTGCCAGCCGACTACCACGCAATGAGCAGTTCTTC.